Sequencing of this T cell receptor beta chain was carried out in a study of regulatory T cells in long-lasting Graves disease. Findings and limits, study-wide: Persistent disease was associated with favored TRBV28 usage and with favored use of TRBJ1-2 and TRBJ2-5.

In regard to this clonotype: What it binds is not known.

Time point reported: newly diagnosed GD, antithyroid drugs for less than 3 months. Extracted RNA from PBMCs served as the source of the TCR library. By American Thyroid Association guidelines, Graves' disease was diagnosed in the cohort. The authors built TCR beta libraries using iRepertoire HTBI primers and Arm-PCR of CDR3 regions. TCRdb ran MiXCR on the multiplex PCR reads and lists one entry per CDR3 protein. In the table there are 360,000 or so distinct CDR3 sequences, around 15% of which are singletons. V lost 2 bases, J lost 3 bases, and 12 bases lay in between. This CDR3 has 14 amino acids. Germline V gene lookup returns CDR1 SGHRS and CDR2 YFSETQ. This sample also belongs to another study, concerning T cells in Graves' hyperthyroidism and ophthalmopathy. That work adds: Blood also showed most of the thyroid clonotypes that were expanded above 0.001.

This chain uses TRBV5-1 with TRBJ2-7; maybe TRBD1 (6 bases). This clonotype was sampled from a young woman with Graves disease. This specimen consisted of peripheral blood mononuclear cells (PBMCs), obtained at new diagnosis, from a patient treated with antithyroid drugs. The CDR3 here is CASSFAPGVYEQYF. For the CDR3, the DNA is TGCGCCAGCAGCTTTGCCCCAGGGGTCTACGAGCAGTACTTC.